These T cell receptor beta chains were read from a single sample in a study of T cells in Graves' hyperthyroidism and ophthalmopathy. TCRdb ran MiXCR on the multiplex PCR reads and lists one entry per CDR3 protein. The sample records 250,000 to 300,000 distinct CDR3 sequences, 13% to 15% being singletons. Sequencing was done on a sample of blood. The receptors derive from a woman in her forties with Graves' hyperthyroidism that later progressed to Graves' ophthalmopathy. Both conserved end residues are part of each CDR3. D genes are given only for firm matches. Clone size, where shown, is once, few, many, or a class for clones that have expanded.

- TRBJ1-1 TRBV20-1 14 - TGCAGTGCGACTTTAGTAGAATTCGCCACTGAAGCTTTCTTT CSATLVEFATEAFF
many TRBJ2-5 TRBV6-1 11 - TGTGCCAGCAGTCGAGGCACTTCTCCGTACTTC CASSRGTSPYF
many TRBJ2-1 TRBV5-6 17 - TGTGCCAGCAGCTTGTTTAACTCTTGGGGAACCGGCAATGAGCAGTTCTTC CASSLFNSWGTGNEQFF
many TRBJ2-1 TRBV5-1 16 - TGCGCCAGCAGCCGGATAAGGACGGCCGGCGGGAATGAGCAGTTCTTC CASSRIRTAGGNEQFF
many TRBJ2-4 TRBV7-9 15 - TGTGCCAGCAGGTCTGCAGGGGAGGGGGGCAACATTCAGTACTTC CASRSAGEGGNIQYF
- TRBJ1-3 TRBV14 15 - TGTGCCAGCAGCCTGCTTGGGGGGGCTGGAAACACCATATATTTT CASSLLGGAGNTIYF
few TRBJ2-1 TRBV5-1 17 TRBD2 TGCGCCAGCAGCCCATATTCGACTAGCGGGAGTTTCAATGAGCAGTTCTTC CASSPYSTSGSFNEQFF
few TRBJ2-2 TRBV6-1 16 - TGTGCCAGCAGTCCGGACAGACCCGCGAGCACCGGGGAGCTGTTTTTT CASSPDRPASTGELFF
once TRBJ2-1 TRBV10-3 16 TRBD2 TGTGCCATCAGTGAACCCGGGACTAGCGCGCGGAATGAGCAGTTCTTC CAISEPGTSARNEQFF
- TRBJ1-4 TRBV29-1 14 - TGCAGCGTTGAATCGGGCCCCAGGCGCGGAAAACTGTTTTTT CSVESGPRRGKLFF
many TRBJ2-5 TRBV7-3 16 - TGTGCCAGCAGCTTATCGGCGGGGCGGGATAAAGAGGCCCAGTACTTC CASSLSAGRDKEAQYF
many TRBJ2-5 TRBV5-1 15 - TGCGCCAGCAGCTTCGGTCATAGCGGAGCGGAGACCCAGTACTTC CASSFGHSGAETQYF
many TRBJ2-1 TRBV5-8 14 TRBD1 TGTGCCAGCAGCTCGGACAGGGGGTACAATGAGCAGTTCTTC CASSSDRGYNEQFF
many TRBJ1-1 TRBV12-3/TRBV12-4 14 - TGTGCCAGCAGTCGCGCGGTCCCAGGGGCTGAAGCTTTCTTT CASSRAVPGAEAFF
many TRBJ2-2 TRBV7-2 17 TRBD2 TGTGCCAGCAGCCCCCCGGGGTTAGCGGGAGCAACCGGGGAGCTGTTTTTT CASSPPGLAGATGELFF
- TRBJ1-2 TRBV28 16 TRBD1 TGTGCCAGCAGTGATCCGGACAGGGAGGCTAACTATGGCTACACCTTC CASSDPDREANYGYTF
many TRBJ1-5 TRBV6-1 14 TRBD1 TGTGCCAGCAGTCCCTGGGACAGAAATCAGCCCCAGCATTTT CASSPWDRNQPQHF
many TRBJ2-5 TRBV5-1 17 - TGCGCCAGCAGCTTGGACCGCCGGACCAACAGGGAGGAGACCCAGTACTTC CASSLDRRTNREETQYF
many TRBJ2-2 TRBV7-3 13 - TGTGCCAGCAGCTTAACGGCGCCCGGGGAGCTGTTTTTT CASSLTAPGELFF
few TRBJ1-5 TRBV13 14 - TGTGCCAGCAGCCAAGAACAGGGCGAGCAGCCCCAGCATTTT CASSQEQGEQPQHF
many TRBJ1-6 TRBV30 13 - TGTGCCTGGGGCCGGGGCAGTAATTCACCCCTCCACTTT CAWGRGSNSPLHF
few TRBJ2-1 TRBV15 13 - TGTGCCACCAGCAGAGATATCGGGGCTGAGCAGTTCTTC CATSRDIGAEQFF
many TRBJ2-7 TRBV27 13 TRBD1 TGTGCCAGCAGTAGGACAGGGTTCTACGAGCAGTACTTC CASSRTGFYEQYF
few TRBJ2-7 TRBV10-1 13 TRBD1 TGCGCCAGCAACGATGGACAGGGTTACGAGCAGTACTTC CASNDGQGYEQYF
- TRBJ2-7 TRBV6-1 13 - TGTGCCACCACGACAGGATGGGGCCGCGAGCAGTACTTC CATTTGWGREQYF
many TRBJ2-7 TRBV7-9 17 TRBD2 TGTGCCAGCAGCCCCCCTGTTAGCGGGAGGCACTCCTACGAGCAGTACTTC CASSPPVSGRHSYEQYF
many TRBJ2-3 TRBV18 16 TRBD2 TGTGCCAGCTCACGCCGACTAGCGGGACTTGGGGATACGCAGTATTTT CASSRRLAGLGDTQYF
once TRBJ2-3 TRBV2 14 - TGTGCCAGCAGCCAACTCCGGGACGTTAAGTCGCAGTATTTT CASSQLRDVKSQYF
- TRBJ1-6 TRBV5-1 15 - TGCGCCAGCAGCTTGGAAGGGGGATTTAGGTCACCCCTCCACTTT CASSLEGGFRSPLHF
many TRBJ1-4 TRBV15 17 - TGTGCCACCAGCAGAGAATTAAGCGGGGCGGTAAATGAAAAACTGTTTTTT CATSRELSGAVNEKLFF
many TRBJ1-1 TRBV19 13 - TGTGCCAGTAGTGCAATGATGAACACTGAAGCTTTCTTT CASSAMMNTEAFF
many TRBJ2-1 TRBV27 15 TRBD2 TGTGCCAGCAGGTTGGGACTACTTATTTTCAATGAGCAGTTCTTC CASRLGLLIFNEQFF
many TRBJ2-3 TRBV7-9 14 - TGTGCCAGCGGGGGAGCGTTTAATAAAGATACGCAGTATTTT CASGGAFNKDTQYF
many TRBJ2-7 TRBV5-1 15 - TGCGCCAGCAGCTTCTGGTCAGCGGAGACCTACGAGCAGTACTTC CASSFWSAETYEQYF
many TRBJ2-7 TRBV24-1 16 - TGTGCCACCAGTGACGCGCGGACAAGCAGCCCCTACGAGCAGTACTTC CATSDARTSSPYEQYF
- TRBJ1-2 TRBV2 12 TRBD1 TGTGCCATTCGGGACAGTTACTATGGCTACACCTTC CAIRDSYYGYTF
- TRBJ2-2 TRBV19 15 - TGTGCCAGTAGTATGGCCTCGTGGGGTACCGGGGAGCTGTTTTTT CASSMASWGTGELFF
- TRBJ1-4 TRBV4-1 15 - TGCGCCAGCAGACGACGGGCCCTGGGGGATGAAAAACTGTTTTTT CASRRRALGDEKLFF
few TRBJ1-2 TRBV4-2 18 - TGTGCCAGCAGCCAGGATGGATTCCCGGGACGAGGAAACTATGGCTACACCTTC CASSQDGFPGRGNYGYTF
- TRBJ1-2 TRBV3-1 13 - TGTGCCAGCAGCCAAGAGGGGTCAAGGGGCTACACCTTC CASSQEGSRGYTF
many TRBJ1-2 TRBV20-1 14 TRBD1 TGCAGTGCGGCCGGACAGGGCAGGTCGGGAGGCTACACCTTC CSAAGQGRSGGYTF
many TRBJ1-2 TRBV30 15 TRBD1 TGTGCCTGGAGTGTAAGGGACAGAGACCTAGCCGGCTACACCTTC CAWSVRDRDLAGYTF